The 31 T cell receptor beta chains below come from one sample, sequenced in a study of control samples from healthy donors and cancer patients. The method was immunoSEQ multiplex PCR; TCRdb's version includes in-frame clones alone and lacks a portion of them. Of around 68,000 clones detected, approximately 80% appear once; the ten largest clones hold over 12%. Sequenced material: blood. These receptors were taken from a man aged 50 to 60 in good health.

CDR3 sequence: CASRTGTGEYNEQFF. The CDR3 DNA reads TGCGCCAGCAGAACCGGGACAGGGGAATACAATGAGCAGTTCTTC. The chain couples TRBV5-1 to TRBJ2-1, with TRBD1 matching 10 bases. The CDR3 has 15 amino acids. CDR1 is SGHRS and CDR2 is YFSETQ in the germline V gene. The J segment lost 4 bases and the V segment lost 5 bases, leaving 6 bases of the junction unmatched.

The rearrangement uses TRBV2 and TRBJ2-1; D gene unclear. The CDR3 has 14 amino acids. Germline assignment: CDR1 SNHLY and CDR2 FYNNEI. V was pared by 1 base and J by 2 bases, with 6 bases between. The CDR3 loop reads CASSEGGTYNEQFF. The CDR3 DNA reads as TGTGCCAGCAGTGAAGGGGGTACCTACAATGAGCAGTTCTTC.

The CDR3 nucleotides read TGTGCCAGCAGCCGCGGGGGACAGGGCACAGATACGCAGTATTTT. The encoded protein is CASSRGGQGTDTQYF. The rearrangement joins TRBV7-2 to TRBJ2-3, with a weak D call TRBD1 (8 bases). Per germline, CDR1 SGHTA and CDR2 FQGNSA. This CDR3 spans 15 amino acids. Trimming took 5 bases from V and 1 from J, leaving 13 bases between them.

The chain combines TRBV13 with TRBJ1-6, with a possible D match to TRBD1 (6 bases). This CDR3 contains 13 residues. Germline CDR1 is PRHDT and CDR2 is FYEKMQ (reference sequence). The germline V and J ends were trimmed by 5 bases and 10 bases, with 12 bases remaining between them. This CDR3 reads CASSANRDSPLHF. CDR3 nucleotide sequence: TGTGCCAGCAGCGCAAACAGGGACTCACCCCTCCACTTT.

This clone was observed a few times. The V and J genes are TRBV10-3 and TRBJ2-7; D may match TRBD1 or TRBD2 (5 bases each). This CDR3 comprises 15 residues. Deletions cut 2 bases from V and 5 bases from J, with 16 bases between. Looked up from germline, CDR1 is ENHRY and CDR2 is SYGVKD. The DNA for the CDR3 is TGTGCCATCAGTGAGGAAGGGGCCTACGGGAACGAGCAGTACTTC. This encodes CAISEEGAYGNEQYF.

The chain combines TRBV25-1 with TRBJ2-3, with 8 bases matching TRBD1. The CDR3 spans 13 residues. J lost 8 bases, V lost 8 bases, and 9 bases had no gene match. Germline values: CDR1 MGHDK, CDR2 SYGVNS. The CDR3 reads CASSDRGVVTQYF. CDR3 bases: TGTGCCAGCTCAGACAGGGGAGTAGTTACGCAGTATTTT.

V is TRBV19 and J is TRBJ2-5; TRBD1 matches 9 bases. After removal of 5 bases from V and 4 bases from J, the junction contained 5 bases not matched to a gene. Germline V gives CDR1 LNHDA, CDR2 SQIVND (reference sequence). The CDR3 is 14 residues long. The CDR3 nucleotides read TGTGCCAGTAGTGAGGGACAGGGCGGAGAGACCCAGTACTTC. This sequence encodes CASSEGQGGETQYF.

In DNA, the CDR3 is TGTGCCAGCAGTCGACAGGGGACCTACGAGCAGTACTTC. Translating gives CASSRQGTYEQYF. V and J are TRBV2 and TRBJ2-7; TRBD1 aligns across 8 bases. V gave up 5 bases and J gave up 2 bases; unmatched junction bases: 2. The CDR3 is made up of 13 amino acids. CDR1 is SNHLY, CDR2 FYNNEI, per germline. Drawing the rest from reference TRBV2 and TRBJ2-7, the complete variable domain is EPEVTQTPSHQVTQMGQEVILRCVPISNHLYFYWYRQILGQKVEFLVSFYNNEISEKSEIFDDQFSVERPDGSNFTLKIRSTKLEDSAMYFCASSRQGTYEQYFGPGTRLTVT.

V and J are TRBV4-1 and TRBJ1-2; D is possibly TRBD1 (5 bases). CDR3 length equals 14 residues. Germline V gives CDR1 MGHRA, CDR2 YSYEKL. Deletions cut 1 base from V and 2 bases from J, with 8 bases between. This CDR3 reads CASSQVRDNYGYTF. The DNA for the CDR3 is TGCGCCAGCAGCCAAGTGCGGGACAACTATGGCTACACCTTC.

The chain employs TRBV19 and TRBJ1-2, with D tentatively TRBD1 (6 bases). Deletions cut 5 bases from V and 8 bases from J, with 18 bases between. This CDR3 is 14 amino acids long. Germline CDR1 and CDR2: LNHDA and SQIVND (reference sequence). The CDR3 DNA reads TGTGCCAGTAGTGTTCAGGACAGTCCTCAAGGCTACACCTTC. It encodes CASSVQDSPQGYTF.

The V and J genes are TRBV3-1 (or the pseudogene TRBV3-2) and TRBJ2-7, with 8 bases that match TRBD2. The CDR3 totals 16 residues. Losses at the gene ends were 0 bases for V and 0 bases for J; bases not matched to a gene: 4. Germline V gene data show CDR1 as LGHDT and CDR2 as YNNKEL (reference sequence). The CDR3: CASSQDWTSSSYEQYF. The CDR3 region has the DNA TGTGCCAGCAGCCAAGATTGGACTAGCAGCTCCTACGAGCAGTACTTC.

V and J are TRBV15 and TRBJ2-1; no clear D. The germline gives CDR1 LNHNV, CDR2 YYDKDF (reference sequence). V was shortened by 4 bases and J by 5 bases, with 18 bases between the two germline ends. The CDR3 length is 16 residues. In DNA form, the CDR3 reads TGTGCCACCAGCAAGGCAATACCCAATTATAACAATGAGCAGTTCTTC. Encoded protein: CATSKAIPNYNNEQFF.

The gene calls are TRBV27 and TRBJ2-1; 12 bases line up with TRBD2. Germline V lookup: CDR1 MNHEY, CDR2 SMNVEV (reference sequence). Trimming at V came to 2 bases and at J to 0 bases, leaving 2 bases not matched to a gene. This CDR3 is 17 amino acids long. CDR3 bases: TGTGCCAGCAGTTTAAGGACTAGCGGGAACTCCTACAATGAGCAGTTCTTC. It specifies CASSLRTSGNSYNEQFF.

The V gene is TRBV23-1, the J gene TRBJ1-5, with D perhaps TRBD1 (6 bases). TRBV23-1 is sorted into the ORF group, with uncertain function. CDR3 length equals 15 residues. V shed 2 bases and J shed 8 bases, with 16 bases lying between them. The CDR3 loop reads CASSQRYRVFKPQHF. The CDR3 coding sequence is TGCGCCAGCAGTCAAAGGTACAGGGTTTTTAAGCCCCAGCATTTT.

The chain has TRBV12-3 or TRBV12-4 and TRBJ1-1; 9 positions match TRBD1. This CDR3 comprises 13 residues. V trimming: 5 bases; J trimming: 5 bases; junction bases outside the gene matches: 3. In DNA form, the CDR3 reads TGTGCCAGCAGTCAACAGGGGGCGACTGAAGCTTTCTTT. It yields the protein CASSQQGATEAFF.

V is TRBV6-4 and J is TRBJ1-2; 9 nucleotides align to TRBD1. This CDR3 is built from 14 residues. Germline CDR1 is MRHNA and CDR2 is SNTAGT. V lost 8 bases and J lost 8; bases outside the gene matches: 12. This CDR3 reads CASPAVRDRVGYTF. The CDR3 DNA reads as TGTGCCAGCCCCGCCGTCCGGGACAGGGTCGGCTACACCTTC.

This chain connects TRBV4-2 to TRBJ2-1; D gene ambiguous. Trimming removed 0 bases at V and 7 bases at J, with 7 bases between. The CDR3 length is 13 residues. The V gene's germline CDR1 is LGHNA and CDR2 YNFKEQ. The DNA for the CDR3 is TGTGCCAGCAGCCAAGATAAGTCGAATGAGCAGTTCTTC. It is translated as CASSQDKSNEQFF.

The chain combines TRBV18 with TRBJ2-3; 8 bases fit TRBD1. The CDR3 has 15 residues. Per germline, CDR1 KGHSH and CDR2 LQKENI. The junction had 3 bases not matched to a gene; V was cut back by 3 bases and J by 1 base. The CDR3 DNA is TGTGCCAGCTCACCGGGACAGGAGCGCACAGATACGCAGTATTTT. Its protein product is CASSPGQERTDTQYF. The full variable domain, its missing parts supplied by reference TRBV18 and TRBJ2-3, is NAGVMQNPRHLVRRRGQEARLRCSPMKGHSHVYWYRQLPEEGLKFMVYLQKENIIDESGMPKERFSAEFPKEGPSILRIQQVVRGDSAAYFCASSPGQERTDTQYFGPGTRLTVL.

CDR3 sequence: CASGLGRLGEAFF. Written as DNA, the CDR3 is TGTGCCAGCGGGCTGGGCAGGCTCGGGGAAGCTTTCTTT. J is TRBJ1-1 and V is TRBV11-2; D is undetermined. The CDR3 spans 13 residues. V was cut by 8 bases and J by 8 bases, with 18 bases left in between. The germline gives CDR1 SGHAT, CDR2 FQNNGV.

The rearrangement links TRBV12-5 to TRBJ2-5, with TRBD1 matching over 8 bases. V gave up 7 bases and J gave up 2 bases; unmatched junction bases: 9. In germline, CDR1 is LGHNT, CDR2 FRNRAP. The CDR3 contains 15 residues. Written as DNA, the CDR3 is TGTGCTAGTGCCCCGGACAGGGCGGTTCAAGAGACCCAGTACTTC. Residues: CASAPDRAVQETQYF. The whole variable domain, filled in from reference TRBV12-5 and TRBJ2-5, reads DARVTQTPRHKVTEMGQEVTMRCQPILGHNTVFWYRQTMMQGLELLAYFRNRAPLDDSGMPKDRFSAEMPDATLATLKIQPSEPRDSAVYFCASAPDRAVQETQYFGPGTRLLVL.

The chain has TRBV7-2 and TRBJ1-1, with D perhaps matching TRBD1 (6 bases). This CDR3 comprises 14 residues. The ends were cut back, 3 bases at V and 2 bases at J, with 10 bases in the middle. The germline V gene has CDR1 SGHTA and CDR2 FQGNSA. The DNA for the CDR3 is TGTGCCAGCAGCTTCCCAGGGGCCAACACTGAAGCTTTCTTT. Encoded protein: CASSFPGANTEAFF.

The V gene is TRBV19, the J gene TRBJ1-2, with D maybe TRBD1 (5 bases). The CDR3 is 12 residues long. CDR1 and CDR2 (germline): LNHDA, SQIVND (reference sequence). The CDR3 here is CATVGARYGYTF. Here the CDR3 DNA reads TGTGCAACGGTAGGGGCGCGGTATGGCTACACCTTC. The whole variable domain, filled in from reference TRBV19 and TRBJ1-2, reads DGGITQSPKYLFRKEGQNVTLSCEQNLNHDAMYWYRQDPGQGLRLIYYSQIVNDFQKGDIAEGYSVSREKKESFPLTVTSAQKNPTAFYLCATVGARYGYTFGSGTRLTVV.

The chain uses TRBV6-6 and TRBJ1-1, with D unresolved. V was trimmed by 6 bases and J by 5 bases, leaving 7 bases between them. Germline V gives CDR1 MNHNY, CDR2 SVGAGI (reference sequence). This CDR3 region has 11 residues. The CDR3 reads CASREKTEAFF. The CDR3 DNA reads as TGTGCCAGCAGGGAGAAGACTGAAGCTTTCTTT.

The chain uses TRBV30 and TRBJ2-1, with 8 bases that match TRBD1. Germline CDR1 reads GTSNPN; CDR2 reads SVGIG (reference sequence). CDR3 size: 16 residues. Unmatched junction bases numbered 12, after V lost 8 bases and J lost 0 bases. CDR3 residues: CARTPNRGSSYNEQFF. CDR3 sequence (DNA): TGTGCCAGGACACCTAACAGGGGGAGCTCCTACAATGAGCAGTTCTTC.

V and J are TRBV5-5 and TRBJ1-2; no firm D call. The CDR3 has 15 amino acids. V lost 3 bases, J lost 1 base, and 13 bases lay in between. CDR1 SGHKS and CDR2 YYEKEE come from the germline V gene (reference sequence). The CDR3 DNA sequence: TGTGCCAGCAGCTGGAGGACGGAGAATAACTATGGCTACACCTTC. Protein sequence: CASSWRTENNYGYTF.

The chain uses TRBV10-3 and TRBJ2-1, with D perhaps matching TRBD1 or TRBD2 (6 bases each). The CDR3 spans 14 residues. CDR1 is ENHRY, CDR2 SYGVKD, per germline. The germline V and J ends were trimmed by 11 bases and 6 bases, with 20 bases remaining between them. The CDR3: CASGGGSRGNEQFF. CDR3 nucleotides: TGTGCCTCCGGAGGGGGGAGTCGGGGCAATGAGCAGTTCTTC.

The V and J genes are TRBV12-3 or TRBV12-4 and TRBJ1-6; D is ambiguous. Trimming left V 5 bases short and J 7 bases short, with 3 bases between. The CDR3 is 11 amino acids. The CDR3: CASSDNSPLHF. DNA of the CDR3: TGTGCCAGCAGTGACAATTCACCCCTCCACTTT.

The CDR3, as DNA: TGTGCCAGCACCCCGACAGGGGTCGCACCTGCTTTCTTT. Protein sequence: CASTPTGVAPAFF. The chain is built from TRBV12-3 or TRBV12-4 and TRBJ1-1, with TRBD1 identical over 8 bases. The CDR3 contains 13 residues. V was pared by 7 bases and J by 11 bases, with 12 bases of the junction left unmatched.

This chain links TRBV6-5 with TRBJ2-3, with 8 bases identical to TRBD2. The CDR3 contains 15 residues. The germline gives CDR1 MNHEY, CDR2 SVGAGI. V lost 1 base and J lost 3; bases outside the gene matches: 3. The CDR3 bases are TGTGCCAGCAGTTACTTCCCGGGGGGGACAGATACGCAGTATTTT. It specifies CASSYFPGGTDTQYF.

V usage is TRBV3-1 (or the pseudogene TRBV3-2) and J usage is TRBJ1-6; D is perhaps TRBD1 (5 bases). Trimming left V 3 bases short and J 7 bases short, with 16 bases between. Looked up from germline, CDR1 is LGHDT and CDR2 is YNNKEL (reference sequence). This CDR3 has 16 amino acids. CDR3 residues: CASSHLGVTGNSPLHF. CDR3 coding DNA: TGTGCCAGCAGCCACCTGGGGGTCACGGGGAATTCACCCCTCCACTTT.

This clone was counted a single time. This sequence joins TRBV7-7 and TRBJ2-5; perhaps TRBD2 as D (5 bases). Trimming pared 5 bases from V and 5 bases from J, leaving 18 bases between. CDR1 is SSHAT, CDR2 FNYEAQ, per germline (reference sequence). The CDR3 has 15 amino acids. The CDR3 is CASSPKPGFRETQYF. CDR3 DNA sequence: TGTGCCAGCAGCCCCAAACCGGGGTTCCGGGAGACCCAGTACTTC.